This TCR beta chain stems from a study of T cells after yellow fever vaccination. From the 5' RACE reads, TCRdb called clonotypes with MiXCR, one entry per CDR3 protein. The sample records about 330,000 distinct CDR3 sequences, roughly 7% being singletons. This clonotype was counted only a few times. The CDR3 consists of 14 residues. Germline CDR1 reads SGHRS; CDR2 reads YFSETQ. V lost 2 bases to trimming and J lost 8 bases; unmatched junction nucleotides: 7. The chain uses TRBV5-1 and TRBJ1-3, with 7 bases matching TRBD1. The source of this sequence is a man younger than 30 who received the YFV17D yellow fever vaccine. The source material was PBMCs, sampled about 49 days after the first yellow fever vaccination. CDR3 DNA: TGCGCCAGCAGCTTCTCAGGGGGACGTGACACCATATATTTT. This encodes CASSFSGGRDTIYF.